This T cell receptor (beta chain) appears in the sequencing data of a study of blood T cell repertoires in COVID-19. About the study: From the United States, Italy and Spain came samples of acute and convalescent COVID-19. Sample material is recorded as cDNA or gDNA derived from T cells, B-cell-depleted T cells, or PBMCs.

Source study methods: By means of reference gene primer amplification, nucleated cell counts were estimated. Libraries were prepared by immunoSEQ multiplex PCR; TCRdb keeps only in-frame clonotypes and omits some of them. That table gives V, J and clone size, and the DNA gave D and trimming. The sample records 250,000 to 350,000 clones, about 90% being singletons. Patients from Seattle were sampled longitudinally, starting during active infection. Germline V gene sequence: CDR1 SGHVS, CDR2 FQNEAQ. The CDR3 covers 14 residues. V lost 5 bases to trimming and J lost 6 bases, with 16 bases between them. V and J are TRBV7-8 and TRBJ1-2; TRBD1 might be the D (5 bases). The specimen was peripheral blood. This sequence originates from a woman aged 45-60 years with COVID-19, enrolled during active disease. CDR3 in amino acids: CASSPRQNDHGYTF. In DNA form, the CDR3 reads TGTGCCAGCAGCCCGAGACAGAACGACCATGGCTACACCTTC.